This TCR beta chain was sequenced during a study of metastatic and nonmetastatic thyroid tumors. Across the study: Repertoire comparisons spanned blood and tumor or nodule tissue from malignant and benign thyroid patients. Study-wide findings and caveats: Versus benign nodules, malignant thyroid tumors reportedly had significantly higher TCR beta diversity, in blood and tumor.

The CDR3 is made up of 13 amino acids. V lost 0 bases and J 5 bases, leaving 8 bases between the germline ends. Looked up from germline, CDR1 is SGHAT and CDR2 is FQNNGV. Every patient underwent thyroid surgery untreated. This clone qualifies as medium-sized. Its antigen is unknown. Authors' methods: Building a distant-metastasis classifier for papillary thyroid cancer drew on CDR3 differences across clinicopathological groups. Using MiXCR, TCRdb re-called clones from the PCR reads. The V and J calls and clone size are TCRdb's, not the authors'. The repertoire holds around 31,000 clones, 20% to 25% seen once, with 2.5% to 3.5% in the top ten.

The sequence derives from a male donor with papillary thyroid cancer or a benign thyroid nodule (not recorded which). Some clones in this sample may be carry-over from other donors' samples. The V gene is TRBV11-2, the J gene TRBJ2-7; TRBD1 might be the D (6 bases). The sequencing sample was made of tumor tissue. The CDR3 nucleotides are TGTGCCAGCAGCTTAGATCACAGGGACGAGCAGTACTTC. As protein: CASSLDHRDEQYF. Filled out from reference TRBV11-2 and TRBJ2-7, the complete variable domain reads EAGVAQSPRYKIIEKRQSVAFWCNPISGHATLYWYQQILGQGPKLLIQFQNNGVVDDSQLPKDRFSAERLKGVDSTLKIQPAKLEDSAVYLCASSLDHRDEQYFGPGTRLTVT.